The 2 T cell receptor beta chains in this list originate from one sample, sequenced in a study of T cells after yellow fever vaccination. TCRdb independently ran MiXCR on the 5' RACE reads; one entry per CDR3 protein. The top ten hold roughly 0.5% of the sample, which has approximately 300,000 distinct CDR3 sequences, approximately 12% seen once. This sample comprised CD4+ T cells sorted from PBMCs, obtained 45 days after the yellow fever booster vaccination. Every receptor here comes from a man aged 25-40 years who received the YFV17D yellow fever vaccine.

This clonotype was detected a few times. The chain recombines TRBV11-2 with TRBJ2-7, with 12 nucleotides matching TRBD2. Trimming cost V 5 bases and J 2 bases; bases outside gene matches: 19. The CDR3 contains 20 residues. Looked up from germline, CDR1 is SGHAT and CDR2 is FQNNGV. CDR3 bases: TGTGCCAGCAGCCACAAAACCCTAACCGGGACTAGCGGGTCACCCTACGAGCAGTACTTC. Residues: CASSHKTLTGTSGSPYEQYF.

This clonotype turned up a few times. This chain links TRBV5-6 with TRBJ2-1; TRBD2 matches 8 bases. The junction had 7 bases not matched to a gene; V was cut back by 2 bases and J by 6 bases. Germline V CDR1 and CDR2: SGHDT, YYEEEE. The CDR3 contains 15 residues. Written as DNA, the CDR3 is TGTGCCAGCAGCTTCGGGACTAGTTCGGGCAATGAGCAGTTCTTC. Amino acid sequence: CASSFGTSSGNEQFF.